This TCR beta chain was sequenced in a study of CD8 T cells in ankylosing spondylitis. Overall study results and limits: Reportedly, matched ankylosing spondylitis synovial fluid was significantly enriched for disease-linked clones. Typical of ankylosing spondylitis blood, it appeared, was a TCR beta motif of eight highly homologous variants.

The V gene end was trimmed by 3 bases and the J gene end by 0 bases; junction bases not matched to a gene: 6. The CDR3 sequence is 16 residues long. TCRdb called the 5' RACE reads again in MiXCR, with one record for every CDR3 protein. The sample lists roughly 490,000 distinct CDR3 sequences, about 5% occurring once. Concerning this clonotype itself: Its matching antigen is unknown.

The TCR comes from a male donor with ankylosing spondylitis. The sample consisted of blood, either unsorted or a sorted T cell fraction (not recorded which). V is TRBV12-3 or TRBV12-4 and J is TRBJ2-5; 8 positions match TRBD2. The CDR3 region is CASSFKAGGNQETQYF. CDR3 nucleotides: TGTGCCAGCAGTTTTAAGGCGGGAGGCAACCAAGAGACCCAGTACTTC.